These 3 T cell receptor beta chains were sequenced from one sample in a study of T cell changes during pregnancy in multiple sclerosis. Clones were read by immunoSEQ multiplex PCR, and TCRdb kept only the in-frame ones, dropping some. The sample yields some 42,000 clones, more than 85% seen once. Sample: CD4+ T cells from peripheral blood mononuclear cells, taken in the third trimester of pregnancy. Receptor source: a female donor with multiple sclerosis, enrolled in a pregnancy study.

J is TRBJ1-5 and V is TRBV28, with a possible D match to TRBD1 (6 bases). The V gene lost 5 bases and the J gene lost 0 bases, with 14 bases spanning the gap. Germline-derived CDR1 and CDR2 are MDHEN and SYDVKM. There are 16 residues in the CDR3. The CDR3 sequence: CASSLTGLYSNQPQHF. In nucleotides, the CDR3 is TGTGCCAGCAGTCTTACAGGGCTTTATAGCAATCAGCCCCAGCATTTT.

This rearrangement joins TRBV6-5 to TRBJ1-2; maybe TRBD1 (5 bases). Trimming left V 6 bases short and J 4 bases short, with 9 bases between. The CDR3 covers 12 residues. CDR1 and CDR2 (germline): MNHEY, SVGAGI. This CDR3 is CASSGGSYGYTF. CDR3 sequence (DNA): TGTGCCAGCAGCGGGGGTAGCTATGGCTACACCTTC.

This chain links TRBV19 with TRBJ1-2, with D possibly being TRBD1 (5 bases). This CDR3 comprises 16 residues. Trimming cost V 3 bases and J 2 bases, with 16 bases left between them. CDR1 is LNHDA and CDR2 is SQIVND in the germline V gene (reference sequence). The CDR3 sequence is CASSMVQGRSNYGYTF. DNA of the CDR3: TGTGCCAGTAGTATGGTTCAGGGAAGGTCCAACTATGGCTACACCTTC.